This TCR beta chain emerged from a study of blood T cell repertoires in COVID-19. Clones were read by immunoSEQ multiplex PCR, and TCRdb kept only the in-frame ones, dropping some. Of around 330,000 clones in the sample, about 89% were seen once. The CDR3 is 13 residues long. The V and J ends lost 4 bases and 5 bases respectively, with 10 bases between them. Germline CDR1 reads KGHDR; CDR2 reads SFDVKD. Clinical history reported by participants formed the basis on which cohorts were assigned. The sequenced material came from PBMCs or T cells enriched from blood (not recorded which). V is TRBV24-1 and J is TRBJ1-2, with TRBD1 as a possible D gene (5 bases). The origin of this receptor is a man aged 60 to 75 who had recovered from COVID-19. CDR3 DNA sequence: TGTGCCACCAGTGAGGATGGGGGGTATGGCTACACCTTC. This translates into CATSEDGGYGYTF.